What follows are 20 T cell receptor beta chains derived from one specimen sequenced in a study of Siglec-9 on CD8 T cells in melanoma. Method: immunoSEQ multiplex PCR; TCRdb's copy keeps in-frame clones and lacks some. The sample has almost 30,000 clones; roughly 80% are singletons. The sample consisted of Siglec-9- CD8+ T cells sorted from blood. These TCRs come from a human donor in good health.

The rearrangement joins TRBV28 to TRBJ2-7, with D unresolved. Trimming shortened V by 6 bases and J by 1 base, and 13 bases separated the two germline ends. The germline CDR1 and CDR2 sequences are MDHEN and SYDVKM. This CDR3 spans 14 amino acids. CDR3 coding DNA: TGTGCCAGCAGGCACTTTGACTCATCCTACGAGCAGTACTTC. This translates into CASRHFDSSYEQYF.

The chain combines TRBV10-3 with TRBJ2-1; the D is unclear. Germline CDR1 ENHRY, CDR2 SYGVKD. Deletions cut 8 bases from V and 9 bases from J, with 14 bases between. The CDR3 loop spans 12 amino acids. The CDR3 nucleotides read TGTGCCATCTCACCCCAAGAAGTTGAGCAGTTCTTC. The encoded protein is CAISPQEVEQFF.

The genes are TRBV9 and TRBJ1-4; TRBD1 might be the D (6 bases). This CDR3 is 15 amino acids long. Trimming took off 0 bases at V and 3 bases at J, with 9 bases between the two ends. CDR1 and CDR2 (germline): SGDLS, YYNGEE. The DNA for the CDR3 is TGTGCCAGCAGCGTAGATTGGGGGCCTAATGAAAAACTGTTTTTT. Translated, it gives CASSVDWGPNEKLFF.

The chain combines TRBV5-1 with TRBJ2-6, with D perhaps matching TRBD1 (6 bases). Germline CDR1 reads SGHRS; CDR2 reads YFSETQ. This CDR3 spans 18 amino acids. Trimming took off 0 bases at V and 4 bases at J, with 17 bases between the two ends. CDR3 in amino acids: CASSLVGWDNWGANVLTF. The CDR3 DNA reads as TGCGCCAGCAGCTTGGTCGGGTGGGACAATTGGGGGGCCAACGTCCTGACTTTC.

The chain is built from TRBV5-6 and TRBJ2-7; 16 bases line up with TRBD2. In germline, CDR1 is SGHDT, CDR2 YYEEEE. J was trimmed by 4 bases and V by 4 bases; bases with no gene match: 2. CDR3 length equals 15 residues. The CDR3 spells CASSPGLAGGYEQYV. The CDR3 coding sequence is TGTGCCAGCAGCCCGGGACTAGCGGGAGGGTACGAGCAGTACGTC.

The rearrangement joins TRBV5-1 to TRBJ1-2, with a possible D match to TRBD1 (6 bases). This CDR3 spans 13 amino acids. The germline V gene has CDR1 SGHRS and CDR2 YFSETQ. V was clipped by 3 bases and J by 6 bases, with 12 bases between them. The CDR3 sequence is CASSSPGEDGYTF. The CDR3, as DNA: TGCGCCAGCAGCTCCCCAGGGGAGGATGGCTACACCTTC.

This chain connects TRBV27 to TRBJ2-1; D is uncertain. This CDR3 is 15 amino acids long. Trimming took off 4 bases at V and 3 bases at J, with 13 bases between the two ends. CDR1 is MNHEY and CDR2 is SMNVEV in the germline V gene (reference sequence). This CDR3 reads CASSSDTLLYNEQFF. The CDR3 DNA sequence: TGTGCCAGCAGTTCAGACACGCTCCTCTACAATGAGCAGTTCTTC.

The V and J genes are TRBV13 and TRBJ1-2; possibly TRBD1 for D (5 bases). The V end was cut by 0 bases, the J end by 5 bases, with 10 bases between. The CDR3 runs to 14 residues. The germline CDR1 and CDR2 sequences are PRHDT and FYEKMQ (reference sequence). Here the CDR3 DNA reads TGTGCCAGCAGCTTAGGGCAGGGCGGTTATGGCTACACCTTC. Translating gives CASSLGQGGYGYTF.

The rearrangement joins TRBV28 to TRBJ1-1, with 8 bases that match TRBD1. CDR1 and CDR2 from the germline V gene are MDHEN and SYDVKM. Trimming took 6 bases from V and 13 from J; bases not matched to a gene: 22. The length of the CDR3 is 16 residues. Here the CDR3 reads CASSYHGQGRIQHGFF. The CDR3 DNA follows: TGTGCCAGCAGCTATCACGGACAGGGCCGTATTCAACATGGTTTCTTT.

Here the CDR3 DNA reads TGTGCCAGCAGCTTAGGGAGACTGAGTCATTCTGGGGCCAACGTCCTGACTTTC. The encoded protein is CASSLGRLSHSGANVLTF. The chain joins TRBV7-9 to TRBJ2-6; D remains ambiguous. Germline V gives CDR1 SEHNR, CDR2 FQNEAQ (reference sequence). The CDR3 contains 18 residues. Trimming pared 1 base from V and 1 base from J, leaving 14 bases between.

The table lists this clone with a few counts. This chain links TRBV7-9 with TRBJ2-1; 7 bases line up with TRBD1. The CDR3 runs 14 residues. CDR1 is SEHNR and CDR2 is FQNEAQ in the germline V gene (reference sequence). V was clipped by 4 bases and J by 4 bases; unmatched bases: 4. CDR3 sequence: CASSSRDRYNEQFF. The CDR3 DNA reads TGTGCCAGCAGCTCCCGGGACAGATACAATGAGCAGTTCTTC.

Only one count was recorded for this clone. Here the CDR3 reads CASSLGWREQFF. The CDR3 coding sequence is TGCGCCAGCAGCTTGGGCTGGAGAGAGCAGTTCTTC. V and J are TRBV5-1 and TRBJ2-1, with no clear D. The V gene lost 0 bases and the J gene lost 10 bases, with 8 bases spanning the gap. Germline V gene data show CDR1 as SGHRS and CDR2 as YFSETQ. The CDR3 runs to 12 residues.

CDR3 protein: CASSGSFSGPPYNEQFF. DNA of the CDR3: TGTGCCAGCAGCGGAAGTTTCTCCGGTCCTCCATACAATGAGCAGTTCTTC. V usage is TRBV9 and J usage is TRBJ2-1; D unresolved. The germline V gene encodes CDR1 SGDLS and CDR2 YYNGEE. The CDR3 totals 17 residues. Trimming took 3 bases from V and 4 from J, leaving 20 bases between them.

The chain recombines TRBV5-4 with TRBJ2-1; possible D gene TRBD1, 6 bases. V lost 5 bases and J lost 3, with 9 bases in between. CDR1 and CDR2 from the germline V gene are SGHNT and YYREEE (reference sequence). This CDR3 has 13 amino acids. CDR3 amino acids: CASSRQDYNEQFF. CDR3 in DNA: TGTGCCAGCAGTAGACAGGACTACAATGAGCAGTTCTTC.

This clone came up a few times. The chain uses TRBV4-1 and TRBJ1-5; D gene uncertain. The CDR3 consists of 14 residues. The ends were cut back, 4 bases at V and 2 bases at J, with 9 bases in the middle. CDR1 MGHRA and CDR2 YSYEKL come from the germline V gene. The CDR3 reads CASSPQAGNQPQHF. CDR3 nucleotide sequence: TGCGCCAGCAGCCCCCAAGCGGGCAATCAGCCCCAGCATTTT.

The J gene is TRBJ2-1, the V gene TRBV2, with D possibly TRBD1 on 5 matching bases. V was clipped by 8 bases and J by 5 bases, with 13 bases between them. CDR3 length: 13 residues. In germline, CDR1 is SNHLY, CDR2 FYNNEI. This CDR3 is CASQGREHNEQFF. CDR3 DNA sequence: TGTGCCAGCCAGGGTCGAGAGCACAATGAGCAGTTCTTC.

This clone showed up just once. DNA of the CDR3: TGTGCCAGCGAACAACGGACCTATGGCTACACCTTC. Its translation: CASEQRTYGYTF. The chain has TRBV5-6 and TRBJ1-2; the D is unclear. The ends were cut back, 7 bases at V and 4 bases at J, with 11 bases in the middle. Germline lookup yields CDR1 SGHDT and CDR2 YYEEEE. The CDR3 is 12 residues long.

CDR3 residues: CASSLAAAGEGNEQFF. The CDR3 DNA sequence: TGTGCCAGCAGCTTAGCCGCCGCGGGAGAGGGGAATGAGCAGTTCTTC. The chain joins TRBV7-9 to TRBJ2-1, with 7 bases matching TRBD2. Trimming cost V 0 bases and J 7 bases; bases outside gene matches: 9. CDR3 length: 16 residues. Germline V lookup: CDR1 SEHNR, CDR2 FQNEAQ (reference sequence).

The chain combines TRBV27 with TRBJ1-1; 11 bases match TRBD1. Germline V gene lookup returns CDR1 MNHEY and CDR2 SMNVEV (reference sequence). The trim removed 6 bases at V and 1 base at J, leaving 4 bases unmatched. This CDR3 has 15 amino acids. This CDR3 is CASSPGQGENTEAFF. CDR3 nucleotide sequence: TGTGCCAGCAGCCCGGGACAGGGGGAGAACACTGAAGCTTTCTTT.

V is TRBV9 and J is TRBJ2-5, with 8 bases identical to TRBD2. Germline trimming cut 4 bases from V and 4 bases from J; bases unmatched to any gene: 9. Germline CDR1 reads SGDLS; CDR2 reads YYNGEE. The CDR3 sequence is 15 residues long. CDR3 residues: CASSLGTSDGETQYF. DNA for the CDR3: TGTGCCAGCAGCTTAGGGACTAGTGACGGAGAGACCCAGTACTTC.